The T cell receptor (beta chain) under discussion was sequenced for a study of blood T cell repertoires in COVID-19. Looking at the study overall: Acute-phase and convalescent COVID-19 samples originated in the United States, Italy and Spain. The analysed material was cDNA or gDNA that came from T cells, B-cell-depleted T cells, or PBMCs.

Source study methods: Amplification from reference gene primers served as the basis for estimated nucleated cell counts. The repertoire was sequenced with immunoSEQ multiplex PCR; TCRdb's copy has only in-frame clones and lacks some. The V and J calls and clone size come from that table; D and trimming were worked out from the DNA. The data show about 15,000 clones, with about 79% seen just once and about 26% held by the top ten. Sequencing was performed on peripheral blood. This TCR derives from a woman aged 45 to 65 with active or convalescent COVID-19.

The CDR3 nucleotides are TGTGCCAGCCGAGACAGTGACACTGAAGCTTTCTTT. It translates to CASRDSDTEAFF. The chain employs TRBV28 and TRBJ1-1; perhaps TRBD1 as D (5 bases). With 8 bases removed from V and 3 bases from J, the gap between germline ends came to 10 bases. In germline, CDR1 is MDHEN, CDR2 SYDVKM. This CDR3 has 12 amino acids. The variable domain in full, completed from reference TRBV28 and TRBJ1-1, reads DVKVTQSSRYLVKRTGEKVFLECVQDMDHENMFWYRQDPGLGLRLIYFSYDVKMKEKGDIPEGYSVSREKKERFSLILESASTNQTSMYLCASRDSDTEAFFGQGTRLTVV.